The 16 T cell receptor beta chains given below trace back to one sample, sequenced in a study of T-cell memory formation after mild COVID-19. In TCRdb, the 5' RACE reads were re-called with MiXCR into one record per CDR3 protein. The sample yields under 40,000 distinct CDR3 sequences, 6% to 6.5% seen once. The sample comprised PBMCs or a T cell subset sorted from them (not recorded which). The receptors derive from an adult who had mild COVID-19 (a few samples of this study predate the infection). Cell type and time point are not known.

There are a few counts of this clonotype. This chain uses TRBV2 with TRBJ1-5; no clear D. Trimming took 7 bases from V and 3 from J, leaving 16 bases between them. Looked up from germline, CDR1 is SNHLY and CDR2 is FYNNEI. The CDR3 runs to 15 residues. The CDR3 DNA is TGTGCCAGCAAGAATCAGGACTCCTCCAATCAGCCCCAGCATTTT. Amino acids: CASKNQDSSNQPQHF.

V and J are TRBV3-1 and TRBJ1-1; tentative D call: TRBD1 (5 bases). CDR1 and CDR2 from the germline V gene are LGHDT and YNNKEL (reference sequence). The CDR3 covers 14 residues. The germline V and J ends were trimmed by 1 base and 5 bases, with 11 bases remaining between them. The CDR3: CASSQGGGGTEAFF. CDR3 sequence (DNA): TGTGCCAGCAGCCAAGGGGGGGGAGGGACTGAAGCTTTCTTT.

This clonotype was seen at least ten times. The chain links TRBV5-1 to TRBJ2-5; D may be TRBD1 (5 bases). V lost 0 bases to trimming and J lost 1 base, with 10 bases between them. Germline V gene data show CDR1 as SGHRS and CDR2 as YFSETQ. The CDR3 extends over 15 amino acids. CDR3: CASSLDTGFQETQYF. In DNA, the CDR3 is TGCGCCAGCAGCTTGGATACAGGTTTCCAAGAGACCCAGTACTTC.

In this sample, this clonotype turned up a few times. V usage is TRBV9 and J usage is TRBJ2-3; D assignment may be TRBD1 or TRBD2 (7 bases each). The germline gives CDR1 SGDLS, CDR2 YYNGEE. The CDR3 is made up of 14 amino acids. With 1 base removed from V and 5 bases from J, the gap between germline ends came to 11 bases. CDR3 region: CASSVQGGKDTQYF. For the CDR3, the DNA is TGTGCCAGCAGCGTACAGGGGGGGAAAGATACGCAGTATTTT.

This clonotype was counted ten times or more. This sequence joins TRBV12-3 or TRBV12-4 and TRBJ2-4; tentative D call: TRBD2 (5 bases). Trimming took 3 bases from V and 5 from J, leaving 14 bases between them. The CDR3 is 15 amino acids. CDR3 sequence (DNA): TGTGCCAGCAGTTTCGGGGAAGGTCTTGAAAACATTCAGTACTTC. This sequence encodes CASSFGEGLENIQYF.

In its sample, this clonotype was seen a few times. The chain carries TRBV7-2 and TRBJ2-5, with 9 bases that match TRBD1. Trimming at V came to 5 bases and at J to 2 bases, leaving 6 bases not matched to a gene. Germline loops: CDR1 SGHTA, CDR2 FQGNSA. CDR3 length equals 15 residues. In nucleotides, the CDR3 is TGTGCCAGCAGCCAGACAGGGGGATTACAAGAGACCCAGTACTTC. Translating it yields CASSQTGGLQETQYF. Combining the CDR3 with reference TRBV7-2 and TRBJ2-5 gives the whole variable domain GAGVSQSPSNKVTEKGKDVELRCDPISGHTALYWYRQSLGQGLEFLIYFQGNSAPDKSGLPSDRFSAERTGGSVSTLTIQRTQQEDSAVYLCASSQTGGLQETQYFGPGTRLLVL.

This clonotype came up a few times. A junction end diverges from the germline sequence, so it may reflect a read error. The gene calls are TRBV7-7 and TRBJ2-3; D not resolved. Per the germline V gene, CDR1 is SSHAT and CDR2 is FNYEAQ (reference sequence). The length of the CDR3 is 13 residues. CDR3 region: CASSLGLTDTQYF. The CDR3 DNA sequence: TGTGCTAGCAGCTTAGGTCTCACAGATACGCAGTATTTT. Drawing the rest from reference TRBV7-7 and TRBJ2-3, the complete variable domain is GAGVSQSPRYKVTKRGQDVTLRCDPISSHATLYWYQQALGQGPEFLTYFNYEAQPDKSGLPSDRFSAERPEGSISTLTIQRTEQRDSAMYRCASSLGLTDTQYFGPGTRLTVL.

This clonotype was seen repeatedly, ten times or more. This chain joins TRBV5-1 and TRBJ1-2; TRBD1 might be the D (6 bases). The CDR3 covers 13 residues. Germline V CDR1 and CDR2: SGHRS, YFSETQ. With 4 bases removed from V and 4 bases from J, the gap between germline ends came to 11 bases. CDR3 region: CASSPGHGYGYTF. Here the CDR3 DNA reads TGCGCCAGCAGCCCGGGACACGGCTATGGCTACACCTTC.

There are many counts of this clonotype. The J gene is TRBJ2-7, the V gene TRBV6-6; TRBD2 agrees at 8 bases. Looked up from germline, CDR1 is MNHNY and CDR2 is SVGAGI (reference sequence). CDR3 length equals 15 residues. V lost 9 bases and J lost 1; bases outside the gene matches: 11. CDR3 sequence (DNA): TGTGCCAGTAAGGGGCGGGGGGATAGGTCCTACGAGCAGTACTTC. The encoded protein is CASKGRGDRSYEQYF.

This chain uses TRBV6-1 with TRBJ1-5, with D maybe TRBD1 (6 bases). Germline V gene data show CDR1 as MNHNS and CDR2 as SASEGT. V was clipped by 7 bases and J by 4 bases, with 11 bases between them. The CDR3 loop spans 13 amino acids. For the CDR3, the DNA is TGTGCCAGCACCCTGGACAGTAATCAGCCCCAGCATTTT. Protein: CASTLDSNQPQHF.

The chain couples TRBV12-3 or TRBV12-4 to TRBJ2-1, with D hard to call. With 3 bases removed from V and 9 bases from J, the gap between germline ends came to 9 bases. This CDR3 is built from 12 residues. CDR3 residues: CASSFPGLEQFF. The CDR3 DNA sequence: TGTGCCAGCAGTTTCCCAGGCCTTGAGCAGTTCTTC.

This clonotype was counted many times. The chain has TRBV24-1 and TRBJ1-2; 8 nucleotides match TRBD1. The CDR3 has 14 residues. V was pared by 4 bases and J by 4 bases, with 4 bases of the junction left unmatched. Germline V CDR1 and CDR2: KGHDR, SFDVKD. The DNA of the CDR3 is TGTGCCACCAGTGAAGGCGGGACAGGCTATGGCTACACCTTC. Translation gives CATSEGGTGYGYTF.

The V gene is TRBV6-2 or TRBV6-3, the J gene TRBJ1-5; 9 bases line up with TRBD1. The V segment lost 5 bases and the J segment 0 bases; nucleotides outside the gene matches: 20. This CDR3 contains 21 residues. Looked up from germline, CDR1 is MNHEY and CDR2 is SVGEGT. CDR3 in DNA: TGTGCCAGCAGTAACACACGTTTTGGGACAGGGACGCCGTATAGCAATCAGCCCCAGCATTTT. Encoded protein: CASSNTRFGTGTPYSNQPQHF.

This clonotype was observed at least ten times. This chain uses TRBV5-6 with TRBJ2-2, with D possibly matching TRBD2 (6 bases). The germline V gene has CDR1 SGHDT and CDR2 YYEEEE. Trimming stripped 4 bases from V and 5 bases from J, with 12 bases between. The CDR3 length is 14 residues. This chain's CDR3 is CASSPFGRTGELFF. Here the CDR3 DNA reads TGTGCCAGCAGCCCCTTTGGGAGGACCGGGGAGCTGTTTTTT.

In its sample, this clonotype was seen many times. The chain employs TRBV5-5 and TRBJ2-3; no clear D. Germline V gene lookup returns CDR1 SGHKS and CDR2 YYEKEE (reference sequence). Trimming left V 1 base short and J 5 bases short, with 17 bases between. The CDR3 contains 16 residues. CDR3 DNA sequence: TGTGCCAGCAGCTTGTCATCGCGCGGAGCACAAGATACGCAGTATTTT. Encoded protein: CASSLSSRGAQDTQYF. The whole variable domain, filled in from reference TRBV5-5 and TRBJ2-3, reads DAGVTQSPTHLIKTRGQQVTLRCSPISGHKSVSWYQQVLGQGPQFIFQYYEKEERGRGNFPDRFSARQFPNYSSELNVNALLLGDSALYLCASSLSSRGAQDTQYFGPGTRLTVL.

CDR3 sequence: CASSLSSGGETQYF. The CDR3 coding sequence is TGTGCCAGCAGCCTCTCCTCAGGGGGGGAGACCCAGTACTTC. The gene calls are TRBV9 and TRBJ2-5, with a tentative D call TRBD1 (7 bases). The V end lost 4 bases, the J end lost 5 bases, and 15 bases lay between the germline ends. This CDR3 contains 14 residues. Looked up from germline, CDR1 is SGDLS and CDR2 is YYNGEE.